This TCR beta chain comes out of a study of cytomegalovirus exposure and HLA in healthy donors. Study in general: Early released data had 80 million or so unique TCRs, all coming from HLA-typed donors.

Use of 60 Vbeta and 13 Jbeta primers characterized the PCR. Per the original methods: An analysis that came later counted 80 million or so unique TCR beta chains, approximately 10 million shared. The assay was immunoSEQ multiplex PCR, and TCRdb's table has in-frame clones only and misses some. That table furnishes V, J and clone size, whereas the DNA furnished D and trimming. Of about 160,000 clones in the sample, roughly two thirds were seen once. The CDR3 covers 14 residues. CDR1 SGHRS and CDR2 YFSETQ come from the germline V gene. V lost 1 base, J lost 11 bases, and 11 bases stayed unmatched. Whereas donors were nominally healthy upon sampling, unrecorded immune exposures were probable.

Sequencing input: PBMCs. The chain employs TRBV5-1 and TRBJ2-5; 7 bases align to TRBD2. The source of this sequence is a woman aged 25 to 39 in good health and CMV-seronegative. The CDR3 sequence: CASSLSGTPGGQYF. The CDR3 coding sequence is TGCGCCAGCAGCTTGTCCGGGACTCCCGGGGGGCAGTACTTC.